One T cell receptor beta chain is described in this entry. The antigen is not known. Then a second PCR, running roughly 7 to 11 cycles, was carried out with a sample-barcoded 5' primer and a J-beta primer mix. Each cDNA molecule was tagged by a template-switch adaptor that had 12 random nucleotides. TCRdb recomputed calls from the 5' RACE reads with MiXCR, one row per CDR3 protein. The repertoire holds around 690,000 distinct CDR3 sequences, roughly 50% seen once, with 30% to 40% in the top ten. Total RNA was isolated from each sample in quantities of at least 6 micrograms. This CDR3 contains 15 residues. V lost 4 bases to trimming and J lost 1 base, with 12 bases between them. The V gene's germline CDR1 is SGDLS and CDR2 YYNGEE. The entry originates in a study of blood T cells in healthy people across ages. Broader study findings: The diversity estimates, figures obtained from one million T cells, were considered underestimates. Per million T cells, TCR beta diversity dropped roughly linearly as age increased.

J is TRBJ2-1 and V is TRBV9; D might be TRBD1 or TRBD2, each matching 6 bases. The sequenced sample consisted of blood. This clonotype was sampled from a man in his 60s in good health. The CDR3 reads CASSTTGASYNEQFF. For the CDR3, the DNA is TGTGCCAGCAGCACCACGGGGGCGTCCTACAATGAGCAGTTCTTC.